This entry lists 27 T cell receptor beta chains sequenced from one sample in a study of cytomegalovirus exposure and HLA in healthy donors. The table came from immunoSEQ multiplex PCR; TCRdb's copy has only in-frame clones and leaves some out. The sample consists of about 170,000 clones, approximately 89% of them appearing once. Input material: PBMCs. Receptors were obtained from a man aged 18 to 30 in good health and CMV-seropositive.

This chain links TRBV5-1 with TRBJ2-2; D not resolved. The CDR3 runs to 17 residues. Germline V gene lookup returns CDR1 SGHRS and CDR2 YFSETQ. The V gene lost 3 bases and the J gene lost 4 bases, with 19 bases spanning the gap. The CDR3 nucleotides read TGCGCCAGCAGCTCGAACTACGGCAAGATATTCACCGGGGAGCTGTTTTTT. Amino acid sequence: CASSSNYGKIFTGELFF.

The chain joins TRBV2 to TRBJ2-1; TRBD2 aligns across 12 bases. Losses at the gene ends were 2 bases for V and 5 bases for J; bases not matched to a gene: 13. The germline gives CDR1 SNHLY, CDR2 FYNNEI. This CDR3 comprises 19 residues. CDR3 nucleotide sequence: TGTGCCAGCAGTGAATTTACTAGCGGGGGGCTGGGACCTCACAATGAGCAGTTCTTC. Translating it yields CASSEFTSGGLGPHNEQFF.

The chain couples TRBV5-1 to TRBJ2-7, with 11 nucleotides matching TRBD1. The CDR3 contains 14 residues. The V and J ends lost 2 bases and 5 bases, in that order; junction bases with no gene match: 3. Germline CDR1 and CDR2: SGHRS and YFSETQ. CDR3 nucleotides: TGCGCCAGCAGCTTCGGACAGGGGGCCCACGAGCAGTACTTC. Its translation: CASSFGQGAHEQYF.

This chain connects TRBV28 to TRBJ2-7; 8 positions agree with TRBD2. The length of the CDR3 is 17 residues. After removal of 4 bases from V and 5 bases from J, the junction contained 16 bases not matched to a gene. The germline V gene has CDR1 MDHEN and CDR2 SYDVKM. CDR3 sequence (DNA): TGTGCCAGCAGTTCACCACAACCCGGGACTAGGGGCAACGAGCAGTACTTC. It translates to CASSSPQPGTRGNEQYF.

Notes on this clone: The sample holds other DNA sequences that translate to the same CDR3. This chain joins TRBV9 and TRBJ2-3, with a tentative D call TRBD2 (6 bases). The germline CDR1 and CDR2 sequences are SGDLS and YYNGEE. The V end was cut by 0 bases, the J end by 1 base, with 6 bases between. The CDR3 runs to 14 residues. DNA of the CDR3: TGTGCCAGCAGCGTAGCTAGCGGCACAGATACGCAGTATTTT. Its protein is CASSVASGTDTQYF.

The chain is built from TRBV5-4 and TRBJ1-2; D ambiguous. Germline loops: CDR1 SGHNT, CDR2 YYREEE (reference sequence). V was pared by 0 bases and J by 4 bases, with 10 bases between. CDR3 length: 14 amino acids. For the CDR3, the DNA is TGTGCCAGCAGCTTGGTGGGAGCGTCCTATGGCTACACCTTC. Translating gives CASSLVGASYGYTF.

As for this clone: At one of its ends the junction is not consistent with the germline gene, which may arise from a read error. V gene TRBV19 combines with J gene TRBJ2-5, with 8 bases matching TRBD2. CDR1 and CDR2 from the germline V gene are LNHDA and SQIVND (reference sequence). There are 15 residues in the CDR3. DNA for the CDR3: TGTGCCAGCAGTAGCGGGGCCTCGTACCAAGAGACCCAGTACTTC. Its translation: CASSSGASYQETQYF.

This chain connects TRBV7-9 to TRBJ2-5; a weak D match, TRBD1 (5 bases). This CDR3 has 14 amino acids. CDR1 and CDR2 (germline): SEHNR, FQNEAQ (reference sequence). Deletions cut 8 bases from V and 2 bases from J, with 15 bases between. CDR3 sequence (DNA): TGTGCCAGCCGCATGGGGCGGAATCAAGAGACCCAGTACTTC. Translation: CASRMGRNQETQYF. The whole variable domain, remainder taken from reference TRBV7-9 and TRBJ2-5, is DTGVSQNPRHKITKRGQNVTFRCDPISEHNRLYWYRQTLGQGPEFLTYFQNEAQLEKSRLLSDRFSAERPKGSFSTLEIQRTEQGDSAMYLCASRMGRNQETQYFGPGTRLLVL.

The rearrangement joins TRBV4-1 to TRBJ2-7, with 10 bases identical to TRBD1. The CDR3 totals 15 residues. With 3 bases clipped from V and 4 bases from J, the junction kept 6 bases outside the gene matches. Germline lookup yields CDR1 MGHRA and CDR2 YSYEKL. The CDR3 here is CASSHRGQGVYEQYF. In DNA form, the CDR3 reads TGCGCCAGCAGCCACCGAGGACAGGGGGTATACGAGCAGTACTTC.

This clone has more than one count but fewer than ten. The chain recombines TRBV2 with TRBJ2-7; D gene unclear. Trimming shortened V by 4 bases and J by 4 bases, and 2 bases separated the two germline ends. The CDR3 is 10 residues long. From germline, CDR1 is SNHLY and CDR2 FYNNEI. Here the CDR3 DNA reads TGTGCCAGCAGTGCATACGAGCAGTACTTC. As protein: CASSAYEQYF. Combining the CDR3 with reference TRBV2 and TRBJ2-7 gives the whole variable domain EPEVTQTPSHQVTQMGQEVILRCVPISNHLYFYWYRQILGQKVEFLVSFYNNEISEKSEIFDDQFSVERPDGSNFTLKIRSTKLEDSAMYFCASSAYEQYFGPGTRLTVT.

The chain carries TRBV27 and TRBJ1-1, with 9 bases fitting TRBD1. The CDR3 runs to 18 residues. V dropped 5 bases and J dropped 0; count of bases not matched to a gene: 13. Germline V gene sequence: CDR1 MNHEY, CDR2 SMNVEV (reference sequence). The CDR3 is CASSAFSGQGLVNTEAFF. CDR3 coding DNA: TGTGCCAGCAGTGCCTTCTCAGGACAGGGGCTGGTGAACACTGAAGCTTTCTTT.

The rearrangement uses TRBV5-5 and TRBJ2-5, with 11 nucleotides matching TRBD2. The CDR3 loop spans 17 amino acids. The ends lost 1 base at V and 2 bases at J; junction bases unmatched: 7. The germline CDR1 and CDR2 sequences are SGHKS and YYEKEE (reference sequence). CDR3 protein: CASSLWVGLAAQETQYF. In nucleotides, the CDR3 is TGTGCCAGCAGCTTGTGGGTGGGACTAGCGGCACAAGAGACCCAGTACTTC. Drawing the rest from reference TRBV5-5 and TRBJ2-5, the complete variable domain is DAGVTQSPTHLIKTRGQQVTLRCSPISGHKSVSWYQQVLGQGPQFIFQYYEKEERGRGNFPDRFSARQFPNYSSELNVNALLLGDSALYLCASSLWVGLAAQETQYFGPGTRLLVL.

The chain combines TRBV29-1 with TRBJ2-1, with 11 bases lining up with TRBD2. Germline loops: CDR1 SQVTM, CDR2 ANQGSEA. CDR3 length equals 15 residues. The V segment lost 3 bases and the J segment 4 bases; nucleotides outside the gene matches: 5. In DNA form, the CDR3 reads TGCAGCGTTGAGTGGGGGACTAGCGGATACAATGAGCAGTTCTTC. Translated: CSVEWGTSGYNEQFF.

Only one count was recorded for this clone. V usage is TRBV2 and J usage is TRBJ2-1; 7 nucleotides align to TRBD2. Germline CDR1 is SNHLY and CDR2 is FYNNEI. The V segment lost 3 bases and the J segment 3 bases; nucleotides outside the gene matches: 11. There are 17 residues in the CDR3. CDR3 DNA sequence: TGTGCCAGCAGTGATATTTTTTTGCGGGAGAACTACAATGAGCAGTTCTTC. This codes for CASSDIFLRENYNEQFF.

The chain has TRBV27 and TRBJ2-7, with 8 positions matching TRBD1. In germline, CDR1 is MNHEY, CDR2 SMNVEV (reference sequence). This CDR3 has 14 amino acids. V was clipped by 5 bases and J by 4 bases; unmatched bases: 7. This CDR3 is CASSPRDRPYEQYF. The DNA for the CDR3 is TGTGCCAGCAGTCCCCGGGACAGGCCTTACGAGCAGTACTTC.

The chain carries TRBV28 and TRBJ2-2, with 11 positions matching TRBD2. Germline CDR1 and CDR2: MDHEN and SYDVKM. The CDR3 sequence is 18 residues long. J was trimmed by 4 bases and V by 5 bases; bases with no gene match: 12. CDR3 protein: CASSPTPGLAGSTGELFF. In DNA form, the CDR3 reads TGTGCCAGCAGTCCCACCCCCGGACTAGCGGGTAGCACCGGGGAGCTGTTTTTT.

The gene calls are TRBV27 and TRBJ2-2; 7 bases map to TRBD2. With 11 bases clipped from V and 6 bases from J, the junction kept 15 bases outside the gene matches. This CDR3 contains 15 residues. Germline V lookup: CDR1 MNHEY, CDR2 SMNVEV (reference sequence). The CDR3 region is CASTRRSGTPGELFF. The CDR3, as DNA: TGTGCCTCAACCAGACGGAGCGGGACCCCCGGGGAGCTGTTTTTT.

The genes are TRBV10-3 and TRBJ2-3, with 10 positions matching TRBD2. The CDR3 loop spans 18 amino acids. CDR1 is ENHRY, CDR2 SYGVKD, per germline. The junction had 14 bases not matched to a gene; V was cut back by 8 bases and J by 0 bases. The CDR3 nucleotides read TGTGCCATCGCCGCGCTAGCGGGAGAAATGAGCAGCACAGATACGCAGTATTTT. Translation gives CAIAALAGEMSSTDTQYF.

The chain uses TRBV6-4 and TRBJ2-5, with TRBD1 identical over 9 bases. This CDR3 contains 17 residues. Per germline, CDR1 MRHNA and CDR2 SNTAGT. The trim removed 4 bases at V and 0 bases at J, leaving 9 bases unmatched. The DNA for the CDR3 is TGTGCCAGCAGTGGGCCCCGGGACAGGGAGTACCAAGAGACCCAGTACTTC. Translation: CASSGPRDREYQETQYF.

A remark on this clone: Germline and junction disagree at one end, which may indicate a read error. CDR3 in DNA: TGTGCTAGCAGCTTGGGAGCGGATACCTACGAGCAGTACTTC. Residues: CASSLGADTYEQYF. The V gene is TRBV7-7, the J gene TRBJ2-7, with D possibly TRBD2 on 5 matching bases. The CDR3 is made up of 14 amino acids. The germline V gene has CDR1 SSHAT and CDR2 FNYEAQ (reference sequence).

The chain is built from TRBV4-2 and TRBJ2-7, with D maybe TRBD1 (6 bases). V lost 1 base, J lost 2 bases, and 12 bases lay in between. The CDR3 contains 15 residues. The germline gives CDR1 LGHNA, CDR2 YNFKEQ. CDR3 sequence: CASSQGRDTTYEQYF. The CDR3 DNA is TGTGCCAGCAGCCAAGGCCGGGACACTACCTACGAGCAGTACTTC.

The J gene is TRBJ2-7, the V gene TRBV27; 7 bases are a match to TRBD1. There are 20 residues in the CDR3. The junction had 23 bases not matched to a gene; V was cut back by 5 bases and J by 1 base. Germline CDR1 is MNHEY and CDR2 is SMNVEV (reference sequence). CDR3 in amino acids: CASSTYPGTVLRDASYEQYF. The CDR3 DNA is TGTGCCAGCAGTACTTACCCCGGGACAGTACTAAGGGACGCTTCCTACGAGCAGTACTTC.

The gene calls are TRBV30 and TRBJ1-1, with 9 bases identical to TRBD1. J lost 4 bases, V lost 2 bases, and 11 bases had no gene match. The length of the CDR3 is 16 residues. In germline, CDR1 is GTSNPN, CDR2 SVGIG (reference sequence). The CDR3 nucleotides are TGTGCCTGGAGTCCCGGGACAGGGAGATTGGGCACTGAAGCTTTCTTT. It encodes CAWSPGTGRLGTEAFF.

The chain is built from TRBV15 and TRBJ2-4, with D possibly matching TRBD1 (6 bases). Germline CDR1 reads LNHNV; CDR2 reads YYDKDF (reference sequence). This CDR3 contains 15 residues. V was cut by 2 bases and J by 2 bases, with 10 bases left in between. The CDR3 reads CATSRQQGTKNIQYF. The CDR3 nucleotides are TGTGCCACCAGCAGACAACAGGGAACCAAAAACATTCAGTACTTC.

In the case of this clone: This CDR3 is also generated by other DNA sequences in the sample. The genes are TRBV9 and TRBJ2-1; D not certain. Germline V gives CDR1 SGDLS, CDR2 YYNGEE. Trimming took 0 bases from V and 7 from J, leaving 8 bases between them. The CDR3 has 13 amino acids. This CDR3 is CASSVAGGNEQFF. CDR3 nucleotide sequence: TGTGCCAGCAGCGTAGCTGGCGGAAATGAGCAGTTCTTC. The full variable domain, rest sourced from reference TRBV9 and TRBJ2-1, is DSGVTQTPKHLITATGQRVTLRCSPRSGDLSVYWYQQSLDQGLQFLIQYYNGEERAKGNILERFSAQQFPDLHSELNLSSLELGDSALYFCASSVAGGNEQFFGPGTRLTVL.

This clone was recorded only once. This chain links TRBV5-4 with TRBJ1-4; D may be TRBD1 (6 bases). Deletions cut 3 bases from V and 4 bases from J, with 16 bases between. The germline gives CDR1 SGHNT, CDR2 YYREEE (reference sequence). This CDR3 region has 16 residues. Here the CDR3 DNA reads TGTGCCAGCAGCTCGGTTCCAGGGGCAAGTAATGAAAAACTGTTTTTT. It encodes CASSSVPGASNEKLFF. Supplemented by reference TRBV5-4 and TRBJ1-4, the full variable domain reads ETGVTQSPTHLIKTRGQQVTLRCSSQSGHNTVSWYQQALGQGPQFIFQYYREEENGRGNFPPRFSGLQFPNYSSELNVNALELDDSALYLCASSSVPGASNEKLFFGSGTQLSVL.

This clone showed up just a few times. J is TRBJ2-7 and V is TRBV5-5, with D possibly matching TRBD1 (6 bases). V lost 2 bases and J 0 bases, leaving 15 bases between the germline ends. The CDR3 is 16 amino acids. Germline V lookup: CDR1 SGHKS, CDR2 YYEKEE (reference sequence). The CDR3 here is CASSLLAQGHSYEQYF. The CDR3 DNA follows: TGTGCCAGCAGCTTATTGGCACAGGGCCACTCCTACGAGCAGTACTTC.